This T cell receptor (beta chain) was identified in a study of blood T cell repertoires in COVID-19. Study summary: The United States, Italy and Spain supplied acute and convalescent COVID-19 samples. The cDNA or gDNA used as material had been derived from T cells, B-cell-depleted T cells, or PBMCs.

Original analysis: Reference gene primer amplification gave nucleated cell count estimates. TCRdb keeps only in-frame clones here, not all; method: immunoSEQ multiplex PCR. V and J calls and clone size are given by that table; D and trimming were obtained from the DNA. The sample shows about 130,000 clones, roughly 80% of them seen only once. J was trimmed by 1 base and V by 11 bases; bases with no gene match: 12. CDR3 length: 16 amino acids. The germline V gene encodes CDR1 SNHLY and CDR2 FYNNEI. The chain recombines TRBV2 with TRBJ1-3; 9 nucleotides line up with TRBD1. The TCR comes from a man between 60 and 75 years old who had recovered from COVID-19. Sequenced sample: peripheral blood. CDR3 coding DNA: TGTGCCGGACAGGGACAGGGTCTTGGGTCTGGAAACACCATATATTTT. Its translation is CAGQGQGLGSGNTIYF.